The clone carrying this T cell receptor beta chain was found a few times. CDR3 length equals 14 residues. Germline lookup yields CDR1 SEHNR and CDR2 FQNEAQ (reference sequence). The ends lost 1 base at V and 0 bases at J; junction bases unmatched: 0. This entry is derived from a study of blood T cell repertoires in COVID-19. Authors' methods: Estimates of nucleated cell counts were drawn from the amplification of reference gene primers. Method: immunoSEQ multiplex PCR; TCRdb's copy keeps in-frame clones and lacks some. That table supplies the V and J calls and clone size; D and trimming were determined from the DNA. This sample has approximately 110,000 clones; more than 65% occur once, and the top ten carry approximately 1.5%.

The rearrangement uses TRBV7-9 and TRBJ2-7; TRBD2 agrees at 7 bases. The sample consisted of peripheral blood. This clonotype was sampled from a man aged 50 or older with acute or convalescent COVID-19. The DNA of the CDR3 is TGTGCCAGCAGCTTAGAGCGGGGCTCCTACGAGCAGTACTTC. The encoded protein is CASSLERGSYEQYF.